The subject of this entry is one TCR beta chain. The antigen is undetermined. CDR3 length: 17 amino acids. Trimming at V came to 8 bases and at J to 7 bases, leaving 19 bases not matched to a gene. Germline values: CDR1 SGHAT, CDR2 FQNNGV. The source of the sample is a study of OX40 agonist ivuxolimab in advanced cancers. On the study more broadly: Eligibility admitted prior anti-PD-1, anti-PD-L1 or anti-CTLA-4 therapy; roughly 39% had some. Overall study results and limits: Researchers did not establish what antigens the expanded peripheral T cells target. The average count of expanded clones was higher among CD8+ T cells than among CD4+.

Data came from immunoSEQ multiplex PCR; TCRdb stores just in-frame clones and leaves some out. The table records 60,000 or so clones, 84% of them present only once. The source was CD4+ or CD8+ T cells sorted from blood, collected in a trial of the OX40 agonist ivuxolimab. This clonotype was obtained from an adult with an advanced solid tumor such as melanoma, head and neck, liver or kidney cancer. The chain has TRBV11-2 and TRBJ1-1, with 10 positions matching TRBD1. The CDR3 loop is CASFHTGWGQGTGEAFF. The CDR3 nucleotides read TGTGCCAGCTTTCATACGGGGTGGGGACAGGGGACTGGTGAAGCTTTCTTT.